This T cell receptor beta chain was identified during a study of blood T cell repertoires in COVID-19. Across the study: COVID-19 samples collected from the United States, Italy and Spain covered acute and convalescent phases. The analysed material was cDNA or gDNA that came from T cells, B-cell-depleted T cells, or PBMCs.

The Seattle patients joined while their infection was active and were tracked longitudinally afterward. The CDR3 length is 15 residues. Trimming took 0 bases from V and 1 from J, leaving 9 bases between them. Per germline, CDR1 LGHNA and CDR2 YNFKEQ. Per the original data handling: Amplification from reference gene primers served as the basis for estimated nucleated cell counts. This table comes from immunoSEQ multiplex PCR, and its TCRdb copy is limited to in-frame clones, with some not included. The D gene and trimming were derived from the DNA, and the V and J assignments and clone size from that table. The sample lists 200,000 to 250,000 clones, approximately 78% occurring once.

The clonotype was recovered from a woman at least 80 years old with COVID-19, enrolled during active disease. The sequencing sample was made of peripheral blood. This chain joins TRBV4-2 and TRBJ1-2; D is uncertain. CDR3 region: CASSQELHSNYGYTF. The CDR3 nucleotides are TGTGCCAGCAGCCAAGAACTCCACAGTAACTATGGCTACACCTTC.